This T cell receptor (beta chain) was retrieved from a study of technical replicates of blood from a few donors. Clones were read by immunoSEQ multiplex PCR, and TCRdb kept only the in-frame ones, dropping some. The sample holds tens of thousands of clones; less than 99% are singletons and the top ten take 0.22%. Trimming took 2 bases from V and 3 from J; bases not matched to a gene: 1. Germline V gene lookup returns CDR1 SGDLS and CDR2 YYNGEE. CDR3 length: 15 amino acids. Sequenced input: T cells isolated from PBMCs. The gene calls are TRBV9 and TRBJ2-1, with TRBD2 identical over 11 bases. The clonotype originates from a human donor in good health. The CDR3, as DNA: TGTGCCAGCAGCGTTACTAGCGGGGGCTACAATGAGCAGTTCTTC. Amino acid sequence: CASSVTSGGYNEQFF.